This TCR beta chain came from a study of cytomegalovirus exposure and HLA in healthy donors. On the study more broadly: The use of the same platform for the approximately 130 validation repertoires and the roughly 730 first-cohort repertoires was reported by a later analysis.

Worth noting for this clone: Its antigen remains unidentified.

Broader study findings: Reportedly, diagnosis of cytomegalovirus status by the classifier showed high specificity and sensitivity. The authors enumerated 164 TCR beta chains as linked to cytomegalovirus.

Assay: immunoSEQ multiplex PCR; the TCRdb copy retains only in-frame clones and omits some. The table includes roughly 330,000 clones, around 87% detected once. CDR1 is SGHNT and CDR2 is YENEEA in the germline V gene. The CDR3 length is 16 residues. Trimming stripped 5 bases from V and 0 bases from J, with 13 bases between. This TCR derives from a young woman in good health and CMV-seropositive. Sequencing used PBMCs. This chain uses TRBV11-3 with TRBJ2-2; maybe TRBD2 (6 bases). The CDR3 DNA sequence: TGTGCCAGCAGCCTGGAGGGGTCCACGAACACCGGGGAGCTGTTTTTT. Translation gives CASSLEGSTNTGELFF. The full variable domain, with the rest looked up from reference TRBV11-3 and TRBJ2-2, is EAGVVQSPRYKIIEKKQPVAFWCNPISGHNTLYWYLQNLGQGPELLIRYENEEAVDDSQLPKDRFSAERLKGVDSTLKIQPAELGDSAVYLCASSLEGSTNTGELFFGEGSRLTVL.